Listed here are 9 T cell receptor beta chains from one sample, sequenced in a study of control samples from healthy donors and cancer patients (dated by TCRdb to 2018 to 2021). The method behind the library was the immunoSEQ multiplex PCR assay. TCRdb obtained this table from immuneACCESS and retained in-frame rearrangements with V and J assigned. These tables miss some clones; where compared with another copy, unresolved V genes account for less than half of the shortfall, and the remainder is unexplained. The sample profile shows 130,000 or so clones; roughly 90% of them were found once. The top ten constitute roughly 8% of the sample. Sequenced material: PBMCs. The receptors were sampled from a man in his forties or fifties with head and neck cancer.

The gene calls are TRBV28 and TRBJ1-1; 8 nucleotides agree with TRBD1. This CDR3 is built from 11 residues. Germline values: CDR1 MDHEN, CDR2 SYDVKM. V lost 2 bases and J lost 11; bases outside the gene matches: 1. The CDR3 loop reads CASSLRTGAFF. The CDR3 coding sequence is TGTGCCAGCAGTTTAAGGACAGGGGCTTTCTTT.

The V and J genes are TRBV5-1 and TRBJ1-2; D ambiguous. Trimming stripped 0 bases from V and 3 bases from J, with 9 bases between. CDR3 length: 14 amino acids. Per germline, CDR1 SGHRS and CDR2 YFSETQ. The CDR3 region is CASSLVMGDYGYTF. DNA for the CDR3: TGCGCCAGCAGCTTGGTTATGGGAGACTATGGCTACACCTTC.

V gene TRBV25-1 combines with J gene TRBJ2-2; 8 bases map to TRBD2. V lost 4 bases to trimming and J lost 6 bases; unmatched junction nucleotides: 7. The CDR3 loop spans 15 amino acids. Germline-derived CDR1 and CDR2 are MGHDK and SYGVNS. The CDR3 DNA follows: TGTGCCAGCAGTGTTTCCGGGAGGGTGGCCGGGGAGCTGTTTTTT. The encoded protein is CASSVSGRVAGELFF.

This chain uses TRBV5-1 with TRBJ1-1, with D tentatively TRBD1 (6 bases). Germline V lookup: CDR1 SGHRS, CDR2 YFSETQ. V gave up 1 base and J gave up 5 bases, with 9 bases separating them. The CDR3 extends over 13 amino acids. This CDR3 is CASSLRGHTEAFF. For the CDR3, the DNA is TGCGCCAGCAGCTTGCGGGGGCATACTGAAGCTTTCTTT. Full variable domain (outside the CDR3, taken from reference TRBV5-1 and TRBJ1-1): KAGVTQTPRYLIKTRGQQVTLSCSPISGHRSVSWYQQTPGQGLQFLFEYFSETQRNKGNFPGRFSGRQFSNSRSEMNVSTLELGDSALYLCASSLRGHTEAFFGQGTRLTVV.

The chain recombines TRBV2 with TRBJ2-7; TRBD2 agrees at 8 bases. This CDR3 has 16 residues. The germline V gene encodes CDR1 SNHLY and CDR2 FYNNEI. Trimming at V came to 8 bases and at J to 0 bases, leaving 12 bases not matched to a gene. The CDR3 is CASGTPGGDDSYEQYF. The CDR3 coding sequence is TGTGCCAGCGGGACCCCCGGGGGGGACGACTCCTACGAGCAGTACTTC.

The chain uses TRBV11-2 and TRBJ2-7; D call uncertain. V dropped 3 bases and J dropped 5 bases, with 8 bases sitting between them. Germline V gives CDR1 SGHAT, CDR2 FQNNGV. CDR3 length equals 12 residues. Here the CDR3 DNA reads TGTGCCAGCAGCTTCGTCGATGACGAGCAGTACTTC. This codes for CASSFVDDEQYF.

This clone was observed a single time. The J gene is TRBJ1-5, the V gene TRBV6-5; TRBD1 matches at 7 bases. Germline V gene data show CDR1 as MNHEY and CDR2 as SVGAGI. CDR3 length equals 14 residues. V was clipped by 8 bases and J by 2 bases; unmatched bases: 6. The DNA of the CDR3 is TGTGCCAGCGGGCCAACAGGGGGCAATCAGCCCCAGCATTTT. The encoded protein is CASGPTGGNQPQHF.

The count of this clone is one. V gene TRBV5-6 combines with J gene TRBJ1-1; D might be TRBD1 (5 bases). Trimming took off 3 bases at V and 11 bases at J, with 14 bases between the two ends. The germline CDR1 and CDR2 sequences are SGHDT and YYEEEE. CDR3 length: 12 residues. For the CDR3, the DNA is TGTGCCAGCAGCTCCGGGGCTCTTAGGGCTTTCTTT. Amino acid sequence: CASSSGALRAFF.

This clone was seen once. J is TRBJ2-5 and V is TRBV10-1, with TRBD1 as a possible D gene (6 bases). V was trimmed by 4 bases and J by 2 bases, leaving 8 bases between them. The germline CDR1 and CDR2 sequences are WNHNN and SYGVQD (reference sequence). The CDR3 extends over 13 amino acids. CDR3 residues: CASSARGQETQYF. The CDR3 region has the DNA TGCGCCAGCAGTGCCAGGGGACAAGAGACCCAGTACTTC.